This TCR beta chain was retrieved from a study of human T cells and chemical hapten exposure. Regarding time point: patch test 1, 2 weeks after DPC sensitization. Treatment reported: therapeutic diphenylcyclopropenone sensitization with weekly scalp DPC. MiXCR, run by TCRdb on the RACE reads, gives a single entry per CDR3 protein. The profile shows fewer than 500,000 distinct CDR3 sequences, approximately 5.1% of them singletons. Concerning this clonotype: The antigen is unknown.

Findings and caveats of the study: TCRs at high frequency, those above 1 in 1000, did not change with DPC sensitization.

The CDR3 loop spans 16 amino acids. Between the trimmed V and J ends, which lost 2 bases and 3 bases, there was a span of 13 bases. Germline V gives CDR1 MNHNY, CDR2 SVGAGI (reference sequence). The chain recombines TRBV6-6 with TRBJ1-4; a weak D match, TRBD1 (6 bases). The clonotype was recovered from a woman between 50 and 59 years old with alopecia areata. Some clones in this sample may be carry-over from other donors' samples. Sequencing used whole blood, obtained in connection with sensitization to the hapten diphenylcyclopropenone (DPC). CDR3 sequence reads: CASSYSLGQPNEKLFF. As DNA, the CDR3 is TGTGCCAGCAGTTACAGTTTGGGACAACCTAATGAAAAACTGTTTTTT.